The subject of this entry is one T cell receptor beta chain. Only in-frame clones appear in the TCRdb table, and some are missing; sequencing was by immunoSEQ multiplex PCR. The sample records 350,000 to 400,000 clones, 75% to 90% being singletons. The CDR3 sequence is 13 residues long. The V gene's germline CDR1 is SNHLY and CDR2 FYNNEI. Trimming took 10 bases from V and 5 from J; bases not matched to a gene: 10. The sample originates from a study of Ad26.COV2.S vaccination and SARS-CoV-2 variants. Treatment indicated: roughly 19 received Ad26.COV2.S at low or high dose, single or two shots; five or six received placebo; per-sample allocation not given. Samples came from day 63 after the first vaccine or placebo injection.

This receptor was identified in a person between 18 and 60 years old who received the Ad26.COV2.S COVID-19 vaccine or a placebo. The V call is TRBV2, the J call TRBJ1-2, with 7 bases fitting TRBD1. Sequencing used peripheral blood, obtained in a trial of Ad26.COV2.S vaccine versus placebo. The CDR3 bases are TGTGCCAACTCACAGGGGACATTGTATGGCTACACCTTC. Residues: CANSQGTLYGYTF.